One sample yielded the 19 T cell receptor beta chains listed below, sequenced in a study of blood T cell repertoires in COVID-19. Sequenced by immunoSEQ multiplex PCR; TCRdb stores in-frame clones only, minus some. The sample contains approximately 250,000 clones, more than 65% of which appear only once. Sequencing was carried out using peripheral blood. Receptor source: a woman aged 40 to 50 who had recovered from COVID-19.

The V gene is TRBV3-1 (or the pseudogene TRBV3-2), the J gene TRBJ2-5; D possibly corresponds to TRBD1 (6 bases). Deletions cut 6 bases from V and 3 bases from J, with 11 bases between. CDR1 is LGHDT, CDR2 YNNKEL, per germline (reference sequence). The CDR3 has 13 amino acids. The CDR3 region is CASSWTEKETQYF. CDR3 nucleotides: TGTGCCAGCAGTTGGACAGAAAAAGAGACCCAGTACTTC.

CDR3 sequence: CSAGQGTYEQYF. The CDR3 DNA is TGCAGCGCGGGACAGGGGACCTACGAGCAGTACTTC. V usage is TRBV29-1 and J usage is TRBJ2-7; TRBD1 matches 10 bases. Germline CDR1 SQVTM, CDR2 ANQGSEA. V trimming: 7 bases; J trimming: 2 bases; junction bases outside the gene matches: 2. The CDR3 has 12 amino acids.

The chain combines TRBV7-2 with TRBJ1-5; D ambiguous. This CDR3 comprises 18 residues. Between the trimmed V and J ends, which lost 1 base and 0 bases, there was a span of 16 bases. Looked up from germline, CDR1 is SGHTA and CDR2 is FQGNSA. In DNA form, the CDR3 reads TGTGCCAGCAGCTTAGTCTCTCTGTCAGGAAATAGCAATCAGCCCCAGCATTTT. Translation gives CASSLVSLSGNSNQPQHF.

The rearrangement uses TRBV4-2 and TRBJ2-7; 8 bases match TRBD2. CDR3 length equals 13 residues. The germline V gene has CDR1 LGHNA and CDR2 YNFKEQ. V gave up 3 bases and J gave up 4 bases; unmatched junction bases: 2. Written as DNA, the CDR3 is TGTGCCAGCAGCCACGGGACTAGTTACGAGCAGTACTTC. This encodes CASSHGTSYEQYF.

J is TRBJ1-3 and V is TRBV7-2; 11 bases are a match to TRBD1. Germline V gene data show CDR1 as SGHTA and CDR2 as FQGNSA. This CDR3 contains 16 residues. V shed 5 bases and J 3 bases; nucleotides not matched to a gene: 6. This CDR3 reads CASSVGQGVGGNTIYF. The CDR3 coding sequence is TGTGCCAGCAGCGTGGGACAGGGGGTTGGTGGAAACACCATATATTTT.

The V and J genes are TRBV3-1 (or the pseudogene TRBV3-2) and TRBJ1-6, with 8 bases identical to TRBD1. Germline assignment: CDR1 LGHDT and CDR2 YNNKEL (reference sequence). V lost 4 bases to trimming and J lost 9 bases; unmatched junction nucleotides: 5. CDR3 length: 14 residues. As DNA, the CDR3 is TGTGCCAGCAGCCGGGGGACAGGCTTTTCACCCCTCCACTTT. The encoded protein is CASSRGTGFSPLHF.

This sequence joins TRBV18 and TRBJ2-7, with 8 bases that match TRBD2. The V segment lost 3 bases and the J segment 0 bases; nucleotides outside the gene matches: 4. In germline, CDR1 is KGHSH, CDR2 LQKENI. The CDR3 is 15 amino acids. Here the CDR3 reads CASSPIAGNSYEQYF. CDR3 nucleotides: TGTGCCAGCTCACCTATAGCGGGAAACTCCTACGAGCAGTACTTC.

This chain connects TRBV19 to TRBJ1-2, with D perhaps matching TRBD1 (6 bases). Trimming stripped 6 bases from V and 3 bases from J, with 20 bases between. In germline, CDR1 is LNHDA, CDR2 SQIVND (reference sequence). The CDR3 totals 16 residues. CDR3 bases: TGTGCCAGTAGCGGGGGGGGCACCCCGCCCCACTATGGCTACACCTTC. This gives the protein CASSGGGTPPHYGYTF.

The chain is built from TRBV20-1 and TRBJ1-5; possibly TRBD1 for D (6 bases). The CDR3 is 15 residues long. Germline V gene sequence: CDR1 DFQATT, CDR2 SNEGSKA (reference sequence). With 3 bases removed from V and 1 base from J, the gap between germline ends came to 13 bases. CDR3 region: CSASAGGVSNQPQHF. CDR3 nucleotides: TGCAGTGCTAGTGCGGGGGGCGTGAGCAATCAGCCCCAGCATTTT.

This chain connects TRBV30 to TRBJ1-5, with 7 bases that match TRBD1. V shed 0 bases, J shed 0 bases, and the junction held 14 bases outside the gene matches. The germline CDR1 and CDR2 sequences are GTSNPN and SVGIG (reference sequence). The CDR3 covers 19 residues. The CDR3 here is CAWSVQRTGATFSNQPQHF. In DNA form, the CDR3 reads TGTGCCTGGAGTGTTCAACGGACAGGCGCAACATTTAGCAATCAGCCCCAGCATTTT.

V and J are TRBV9 and TRBJ2-3; D call uncertain. The germline V and J ends were trimmed by 0 bases and 1 base, with 9 bases remaining between them. The germline V gene has CDR1 SGDLS and CDR2 YYNGEE. CDR3 length equals 15 residues. CDR3 region: CASSVAPAGTDTQYF. The DNA for the CDR3 is TGTGCCAGCAGCGTAGCCCCGGCGGGCACAGATACGCAGTATTTT. Full variable domain (rest looked up from reference TRBV9 and TRBJ2-3): DSGVTQTPKHLITATGQRVTLRCSPRSGDLSVYWYQQSLDQGLQFLIQYYNGEERAKGNILERFSAQQFPDLHSELNLSSLELGDSALYFCASSVAPAGTDTQYFGPGTRLTVL.

V usage is TRBV6-4 and J usage is TRBJ1-1; 8 bases fit TRBD1. The CDR3 spans 14 residues. V was pared by 6 bases and J by 6 bases, with 9 bases of the junction left unmatched. Germline V gene data show CDR1 as MRHNA and CDR2 as SNTAGT. The CDR3 coding sequence is TGTGCCAGCAGCCCGGGACAGGTAGGGGCTGAAGCTTTCTTT. It encodes CASSPGQVGAEAFF.

The J gene is TRBJ1-6, the V gene TRBV11-3, with TRBD1 matching 10 bases. This CDR3 is 17 amino acids long. Germline V gene sequence: CDR1 SGHNT, CDR2 YENEEA. V shed 7 bases and J 4 bases; nucleotides not matched to a gene: 10. CDR3 nucleotides: TGTGCCAGCACCCCTGGACAGGGGGATGGGTATAATTCACCCCTCCACTTT. Protein product: CASTPGQGDGYNSPLHF.

The gene calls are TRBV7-6 and TRBJ1-1; no firm D call. Germline V CDR1 and CDR2: SGHVS, FNYEAQ. The CDR3 runs 15 residues. V lost 8 bases and J lost 7, with 23 bases in between. CDR3 DNA: TGTGCCAGCTTCCCCGAGACACTTGGTTTTGGTGAAGCTTTCTTT. The encoded protein is CASFPETLGFGEAFF. The whole variable domain, remainder taken from reference TRBV7-6 and TRBJ1-1, is GAGVSQSPRYKVTKRGQDVALRCDPISGHVSLYWYRQALGQGPEFLTYFNYEAQQDKSGLPNDRFSAERPEGSISTLTIQRTEQRDSAMYRCASFPETLGFGEAFFGQGTRLTVV.

This sequence joins TRBV5-1 and TRBJ1-2; weak D call: TRBD1 (5 bases). This CDR3 spans 15 amino acids. Per germline, CDR1 SGHRS and CDR2 YFSETQ. The ends were cut back, 0 bases at V and 6 bases at J, with 15 bases in the middle. The CDR3 is CASSLAQGGGNGYTF. The DNA of the CDR3 is TGCGCCAGCAGCTTGGCACAAGGTGGGGGGAATGGCTACACCTTC.

This clone has a single count. The gene calls are TRBV7-9 and TRBJ1-2, with a possible D match to TRBD1 (6 bases). This CDR3 has 11 amino acids. From germline, CDR1 is SEHNR and CDR2 FQNEAQ (reference sequence). V lost 8 bases and J lost 6, with 10 bases in between. The CDR3 loop reads CASVAGDGYTF. The CDR3 coding sequence is TGTGCCAGCGTAGCAGGGGATGGCTACACCTTC.

This chain uses TRBV19 with TRBJ2-7, with 7 bases matching TRBD1. The ends lost 5 bases at V and 2 bases at J; junction bases unmatched: 6. The CDR3 is 14 amino acids. Germline V gives CDR1 LNHDA, CDR2 SQIVND (reference sequence). This CDR3 reads CASSRQGFPYEQYF. The CDR3 DNA reads TGTGCCAGTAGTCGACAGGGATTCCCCTACGAGCAGTACTTC.

The chain couples TRBV5-4 to TRBJ2-3; TRBD2 agrees at 10 bases. Germline V lookup: CDR1 SGHNT, CDR2 YYREEE (reference sequence). The CDR3 extends over 16 amino acids. Germline trimming cut 1 base from V and 1 base from J; bases unmatched to any gene: 3. CDR3: CASSLRLAGGTDTQYF. The CDR3 nucleotides read TGTGCCAGCAGCTTGCGTCTAGCGGGGGGCACAGATACGCAGTATTTT.

V is TRBV10-3 and J is TRBJ1-2; the D gene is possibly TRBD1 (5 bases). Germline loops: CDR1 ENHRY, CDR2 SYGVKD. The CDR3 spans 15 residues. Trimming cost V 0 bases and J 5 bases, with 13 bases left between them. The CDR3 reads CAISESSGRGYGYTF. CDR3 bases: TGTGCCATCAGTGAGTCCTCGGGACGGGGGTATGGCTACACCTTC.